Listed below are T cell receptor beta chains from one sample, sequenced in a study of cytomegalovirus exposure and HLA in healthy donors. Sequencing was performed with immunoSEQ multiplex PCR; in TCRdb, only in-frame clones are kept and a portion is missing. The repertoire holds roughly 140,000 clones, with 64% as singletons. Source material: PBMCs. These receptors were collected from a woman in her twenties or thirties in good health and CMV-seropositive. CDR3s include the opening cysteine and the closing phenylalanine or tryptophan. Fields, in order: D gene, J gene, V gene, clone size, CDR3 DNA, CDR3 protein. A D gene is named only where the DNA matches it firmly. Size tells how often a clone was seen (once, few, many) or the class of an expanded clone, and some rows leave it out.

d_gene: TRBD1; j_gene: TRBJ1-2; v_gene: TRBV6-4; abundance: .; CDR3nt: TGTGCCAGCAGTAAGGACAGGGGGCTTGACTATGGCTACACCTTC; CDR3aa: CASSKDRGLDYGYTF
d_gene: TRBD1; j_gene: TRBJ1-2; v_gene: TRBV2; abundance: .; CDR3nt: TGTGCCAGCACCAGACAGGGATCCTTCTATGGCTACACCTTC; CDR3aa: CASTRQGSFYGYTF
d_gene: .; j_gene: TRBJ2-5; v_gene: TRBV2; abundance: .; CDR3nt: TGTGCCAGCAAACCGGGTGCACTAATCTGGACCCAGTACTTC; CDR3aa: CASKPGALIWTQYF
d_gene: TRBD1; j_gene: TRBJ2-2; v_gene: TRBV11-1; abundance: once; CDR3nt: TGTGCCAGCAGCGAAAGACAGGGGAAGAACACCGGGGAGCTGTTTTTT; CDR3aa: CASSERQGKNTGELFF
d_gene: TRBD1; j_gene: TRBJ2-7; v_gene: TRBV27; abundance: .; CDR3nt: TGTGCCAGCCTTCCTCGCCCGGGACAGCCCTACGAGCAGTACTTC; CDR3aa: CASLPRPGQPYEQYF
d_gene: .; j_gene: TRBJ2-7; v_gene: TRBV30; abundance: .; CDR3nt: TGTGCCTGGACTACCCCATACGAGCAGTACTTC; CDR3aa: CAWTTPYEQYF
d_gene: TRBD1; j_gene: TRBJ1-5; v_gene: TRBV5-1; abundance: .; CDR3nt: TGCGCCAGCAGTTCGACAGGGGGGAGCAATCAGCCCCAGCATTTT; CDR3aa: CASSSTGGSNQPQHF
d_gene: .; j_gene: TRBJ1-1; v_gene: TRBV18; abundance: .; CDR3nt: TGTGCCAGCTCACCAACGAGGGAGACAGAAGCTTTCTTT; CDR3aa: CASSPTRETEAFF
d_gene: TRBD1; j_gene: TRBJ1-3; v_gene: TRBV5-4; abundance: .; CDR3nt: TGTGCCAGCAGCCAAGGACAGGTCCCTGGAAACACCATATATTTT; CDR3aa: CASSQGQVPGNTIYF
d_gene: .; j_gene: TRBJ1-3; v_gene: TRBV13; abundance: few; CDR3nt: TGTGCCAGCAGTCTAGGGGGTGGAAACACCATATATTTT; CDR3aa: CASSLGGGNTIYF
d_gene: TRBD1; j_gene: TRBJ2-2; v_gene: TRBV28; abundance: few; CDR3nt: TGTGCCAGCAGTTTAGCCCAAGTTACAGGGGAAACCGGGGAGCTGTTTTTT; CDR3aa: CASSLAQVTGETGELFF
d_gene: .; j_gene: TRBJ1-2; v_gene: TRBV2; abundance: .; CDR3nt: TGTGCCAGCAGTGAAGGGGCACAGGAATACTATGGCTACACCTTC; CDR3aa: CASSEGAQEYYGYTF
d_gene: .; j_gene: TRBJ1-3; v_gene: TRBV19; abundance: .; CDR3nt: TGTGCCAGTATCCGGGAGGGCTACTCTGGAAACACCATATATTTT; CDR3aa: CASIREGYSGNTIYF
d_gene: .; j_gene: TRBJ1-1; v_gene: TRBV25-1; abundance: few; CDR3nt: TGTGCCAGCAGTGACGCCAGAACGAACACTGAAGCTTTCTTT; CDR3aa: CASSDARTNTEAFF
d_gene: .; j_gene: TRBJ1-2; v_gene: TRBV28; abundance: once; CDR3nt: TGTGCCAGCAGTTTATGGGGGGCTGCTAACTATGGCTACACCTTC; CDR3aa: CASSLWGAANYGYTF
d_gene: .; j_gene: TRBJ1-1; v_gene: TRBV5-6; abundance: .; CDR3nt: TGTGCCAGCAGCCGCCCCCGGGGGTTGCGCACTGAAGCTTTCTTT; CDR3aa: CASSRPRGLRTEAFF
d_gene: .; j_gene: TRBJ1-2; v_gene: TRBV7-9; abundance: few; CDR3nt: TGTGCCAGCAGCCAGGCAAACGTGGGCTATGGCTACACCTTC; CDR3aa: CASSQANVGYGYTF
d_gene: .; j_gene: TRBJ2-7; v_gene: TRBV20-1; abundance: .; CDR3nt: TGCAGTGCCACGGACAGATACGAGCAGTACTTC; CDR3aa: CSATDRYEQYF
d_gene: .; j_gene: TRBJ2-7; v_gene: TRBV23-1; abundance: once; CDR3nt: TGCGCCAGCAGTCATCGGGGGCAGTACTTC; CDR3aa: CASSHRGQYF
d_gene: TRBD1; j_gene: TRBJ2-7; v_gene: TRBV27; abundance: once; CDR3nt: TGTGCCAGCAGTTTTCTGGGACAGGGACCCTACGAGCAGTACTTC; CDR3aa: CASSFLGQGPYEQYF
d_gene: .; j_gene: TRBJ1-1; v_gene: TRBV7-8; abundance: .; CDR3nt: TGTGCCAGCAGCTTATTTACGGGGGTTGAAGCTTTCTTT; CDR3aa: CASSLFTGVEAFF
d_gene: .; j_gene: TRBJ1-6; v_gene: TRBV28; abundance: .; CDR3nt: TGTGCCAGCAGGTTTCCGAGCTCCTATAATTCACCCCTCCACTTT; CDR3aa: CASRFPSSYNSPLHF
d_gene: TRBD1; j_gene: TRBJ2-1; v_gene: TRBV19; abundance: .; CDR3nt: TGTGCCAGTAAGGAGACGGGACAGGGTAGCAATGAGCAGTTCTTC; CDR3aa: CASKETGQGSNEQFF
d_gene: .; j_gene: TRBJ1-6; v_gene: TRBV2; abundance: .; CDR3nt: TGTGCCAGCGGTCGGCAGGCAAGCTCCTATAATTCACCCCTCCACTTT; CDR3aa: CASGRQASSYNSPLHF
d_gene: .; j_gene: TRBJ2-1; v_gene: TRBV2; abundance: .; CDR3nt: TGTGCCAGCGGGAGAACCCGCGATCACTACAATGAGCAGTTCTTC; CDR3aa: CASGRTRDHYNEQFF
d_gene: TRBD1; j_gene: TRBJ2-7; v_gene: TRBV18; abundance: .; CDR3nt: TGTGCCAGCTCACCTTACGGGACAGGGTCCTACGAGCAGTACTTC; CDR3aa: CASSPYGTGSYEQYF
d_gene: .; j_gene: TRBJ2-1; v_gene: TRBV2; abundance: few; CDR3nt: TGTGCCAGCAGTGATTGGAAGGACTATGAGTTCTTC; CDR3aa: CASSDWKDYEFF
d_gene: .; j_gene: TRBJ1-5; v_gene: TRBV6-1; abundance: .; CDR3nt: TGTGCCAGCAGGAGGGAAAGCAATCAGCCCCAGCATTTT; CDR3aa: CASRRESNQPQHF
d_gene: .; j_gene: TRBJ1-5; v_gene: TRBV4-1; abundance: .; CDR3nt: TGCGCCAGCAGCCTCCTAGGGACTCCAATTATCAATCAGCCCCAGCATTTT; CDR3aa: CASSLLGTPIINQPQHF
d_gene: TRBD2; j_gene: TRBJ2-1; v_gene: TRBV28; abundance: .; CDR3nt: TGTGCCAGCAGTCCGTGGACTAGCGGAGCCTACAATGAGCAGTTCTTC; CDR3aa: CASSPWTSGAYNEQFF
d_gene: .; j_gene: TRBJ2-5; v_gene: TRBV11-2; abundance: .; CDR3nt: TGTGCCAGCAGCTTAGACAGGGCCCAGTACTTC; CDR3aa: CASSLDRAQYF
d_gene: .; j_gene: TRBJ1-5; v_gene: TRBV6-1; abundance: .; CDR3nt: TGTGCCAGCAGGGGGCTAGGGGGACAGCCCCAGCATTTT; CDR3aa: CASRGLGGQPQHF
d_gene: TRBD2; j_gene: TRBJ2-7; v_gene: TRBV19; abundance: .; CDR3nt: TGTGCCAGTAGTACTAGGACTAGCGGCAGCCCCTACGAGCAGTACTTC; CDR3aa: CASSTRTSGSPYEQYF
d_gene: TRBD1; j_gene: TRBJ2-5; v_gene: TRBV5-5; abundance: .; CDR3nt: TGTGCCAGCAGCTTGGCCGGGACAGAAGAGACCCAGTACTTC; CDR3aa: CASSLAGTEETQYF
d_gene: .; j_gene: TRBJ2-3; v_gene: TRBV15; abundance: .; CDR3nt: TGTGCCACCAGCAGAAGACTGGAGCCGAGGAAAACTACAGATACGCAGTATTTT; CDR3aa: CATSRRLEPRKTTDTQYF
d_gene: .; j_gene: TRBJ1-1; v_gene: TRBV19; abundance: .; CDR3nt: TGTGCCAGTACTTCGTTGGGGGGAGAAGCTTTCTTT; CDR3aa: CASTSLGGEAFF
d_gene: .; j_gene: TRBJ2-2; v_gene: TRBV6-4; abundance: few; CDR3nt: TGTGCCAGCAGTGACGGAGAAGCGAACACCGGGGAGCTGTTTTTT; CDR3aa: CASSDGEANTGELFF
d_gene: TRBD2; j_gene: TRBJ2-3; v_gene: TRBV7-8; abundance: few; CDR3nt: TGTGCCAGCAGCTTAGTGGTAGCGGGAGGGTCGGATACGCAGTATTTT; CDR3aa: CASSLVVAGGSDTQYF
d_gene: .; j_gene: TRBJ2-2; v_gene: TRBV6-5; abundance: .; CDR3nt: TGTGCCAGCAGTTACTCAGGGGTTATCGGCACCGGGGAGCTGTTTTTT; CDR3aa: CASSYSGVIGTGELFF
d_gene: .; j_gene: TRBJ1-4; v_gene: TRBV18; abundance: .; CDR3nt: TGTGCCAGCTCCCCTGCGGGGGCCGGTAATGAAAAACTGTTTTTT; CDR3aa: CASSPAGAGNEKLFF
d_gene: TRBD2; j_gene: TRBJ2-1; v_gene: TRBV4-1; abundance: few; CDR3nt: TGCGCCAGCAGCCAGCGGGGGGGCCACTATGAGCAGTTCTTC; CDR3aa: CASSQRGGHYEQFF
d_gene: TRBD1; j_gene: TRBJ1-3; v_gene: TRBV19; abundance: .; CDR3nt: TGTGCCAGTAGTATAATAACAGGGGGAGGCACCATATATTTT; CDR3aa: CASSIITGGGTIYF
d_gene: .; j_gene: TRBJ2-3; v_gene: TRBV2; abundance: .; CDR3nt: TGTTCCTCCGGTACCCGCGATACGCAGTATTTT; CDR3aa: CSSGTRDTQYF
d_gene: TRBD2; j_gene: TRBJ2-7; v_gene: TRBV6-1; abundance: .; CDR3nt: TGTGCCAGCAGTGAACCGGGGGGGGGCAGGGCTTACGAGCAGTACTTC; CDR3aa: CASSEPGGGRAYEQYF
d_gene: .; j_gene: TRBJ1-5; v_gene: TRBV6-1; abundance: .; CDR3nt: TGTGCCAGCAGTAAGGAGCGAAATCAGCCCCAGCATTTT; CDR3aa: CASSKERNQPQHF
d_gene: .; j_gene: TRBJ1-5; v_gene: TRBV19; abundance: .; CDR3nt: TGTGCCAGTAGTATCGCAGGGTATAGCAATCAGCCCCAGCATTTT; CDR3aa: CASSIAGYSNQPQHF
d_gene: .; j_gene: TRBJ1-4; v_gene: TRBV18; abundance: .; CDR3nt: TGTGCCAGCCCACCATTCGCCGGGGGAGAACTGTTTTTT; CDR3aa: CASPPFAGGELFF
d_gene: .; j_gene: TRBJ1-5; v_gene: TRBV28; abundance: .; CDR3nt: TGTGCCAGCACAATAGCCCTCCTTTGGAGCAATCAGCCCCAGCATTTT; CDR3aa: CASTIALLWSNQPQHF
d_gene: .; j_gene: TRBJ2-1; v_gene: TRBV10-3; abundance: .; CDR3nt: TGTGCCATCAGTGACTCCTTCAGGGAGCAGTTCTTC; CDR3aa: CAISDSFREQFF
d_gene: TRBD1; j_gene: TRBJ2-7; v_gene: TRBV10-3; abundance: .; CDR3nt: TGTGCCATCAGTATGGACAGGGAGGTCGACCACGAGCAGTACTTC; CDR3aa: CAISMDREVDHEQYF
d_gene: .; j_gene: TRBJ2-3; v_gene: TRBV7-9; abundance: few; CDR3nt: TGTGCCAGCAGTCGAACCTACACAGATACGCAGTATTTT; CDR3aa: CASSRTYTDTQYF
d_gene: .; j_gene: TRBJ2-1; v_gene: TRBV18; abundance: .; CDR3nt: TGTGCCAGCTCACCCGGCGGATTCAGCTCCTACAATGAGCAGTTCTTC; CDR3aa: CASSPGGFSSYNEQFF
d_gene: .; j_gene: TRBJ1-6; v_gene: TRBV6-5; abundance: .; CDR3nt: TGTGCCAGCTCCCGGGGAACCTATAATTCACCCCTCCACTTT; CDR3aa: CASSRGTYNSPLHF
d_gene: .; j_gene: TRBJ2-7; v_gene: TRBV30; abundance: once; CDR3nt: TGTGCCTGGAGTGTGCGGTTCATTTACCACGAGCAGTACTTC; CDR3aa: CAWSVRFIYHEQYF
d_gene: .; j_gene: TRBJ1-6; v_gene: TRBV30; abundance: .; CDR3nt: TGTGCCTGGCAAAGAGAAAATTCCCCCCTCCACTTT; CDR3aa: CAWQRENSPLHF
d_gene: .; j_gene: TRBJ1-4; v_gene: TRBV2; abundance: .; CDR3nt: TGTGCCAGCTCAGGAACAGTTCCTAATGAAAAACTGTTTTTT; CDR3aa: CASSGTVPNEKLFF
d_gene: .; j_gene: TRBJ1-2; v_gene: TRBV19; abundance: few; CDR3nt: TGTGCCAGTAGTATGGAGGGGTACCCTAACTATGGCTACACCTTC; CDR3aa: CASSMEGYPNYGYTF
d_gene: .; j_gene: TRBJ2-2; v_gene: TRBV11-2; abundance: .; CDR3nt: TGTGCCAGCGCCAGGGATCCTACCGGGGAGCTGTTTTTT; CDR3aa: CASARDPTGELFF
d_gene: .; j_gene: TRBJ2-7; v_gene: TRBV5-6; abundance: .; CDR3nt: TGTGCCAGCAGCTTTCTGGGTCTCCGGGACTCCTCCTACGAGCAGTACTTC; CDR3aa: CASSFLGLRDSSYEQYF
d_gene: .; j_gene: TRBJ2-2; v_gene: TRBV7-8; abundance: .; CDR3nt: TGTGCCAGCAGCTTATTGGAGGGGCCGGGCACCGGGGAGCTGTTTTTT; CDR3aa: CASSLLEGPGTGELFF